These 5 T cell receptor beta chains came from one sample sequenced in a study of blood T cell repertoires in COVID-19. Only in-frame clones appear in the TCRdb table, and some are missing; sequencing was by immunoSEQ multiplex PCR. The table has more than 300,000 clones, around 91% seen once. The sequenced sample was peripheral blood. The receptor set was obtained from a woman aged 18-29 years who had recovered from COVID-19.

The chain employs TRBV7-2 and TRBJ1-4, with 10 bases matching TRBD1. The CDR3 spans 17 residues. CDR1 and CDR2 from the germline V gene are SGHTA and FQGNSA. The V segment lost 7 bases and the J segment 8 bases; nucleotides outside the gene matches: 16. CDR3 loop: CASTRRDRGTRGEKLFF. As DNA, the CDR3 is TGTGCCAGCACCCGCCGGGACAGGGGTACCCGTGGAGAAAAACTGTTTTTT.

The rearrangement links TRBV12-5 to TRBJ2-1; 14 nucleotides line up with TRBD2. The germline V gene has CDR1 LGHNT and CDR2 FRNRAP. This CDR3 contains 16 residues. J was trimmed by 10 bases and V by 2 bases; bases with no gene match: 7. CDR3 in amino acids: CASGLYGLAGGNEQFF. Here the CDR3 DNA reads TGTGCTAGTGGTTTGTACGGACTAGCGGGAGGCAACGAGCAGTTCTTC.

The chain combines TRBV5-1 with TRBJ2-1; 10 bases line up with TRBD2. The V and J ends lost 2 bases and 8 bases, in that order; junction bases with no gene match: 7. This CDR3 contains 15 residues. Germline-derived CDR1 and CDR2 are SGHRS and YFSETQ. The CDR3 region is CASSFSQREGHEQFF. CDR3 nucleotides: TGCGCCAGCAGCTTTTCGCAGCGGGAGGGACATGAGCAGTTCTTC.

The chain's CDR3 is CASSLGGFSYNEQFF. CDR3 DNA: TGTGCCAGCAGCTTAGGCGGGTTTTCCTACAATGAGCAGTTCTTC. V and J are TRBV7-8 and TRBJ2-1; D may be TRBD2 (5 bases). This CDR3 spans 15 amino acids. The germline V gene encodes CDR1 SGHVS and CDR2 FQNEAQ. V was clipped by 1 base and J by 1 base, with 8 bases between them.

The rearrangement uses TRBV6-2 or TRBV6-3 and TRBJ2-5; 11 bases match TRBD2. This CDR3 is 17 amino acids long. CDR1 is MNHEY and CDR2 is SVGEGT in the germline V gene. The V and J ends lost 5 bases and 5 bases, in that order; junction bases with no gene match: 13. The CDR3 protein is CASSDRISGRAGETQYF. Here the CDR3 DNA reads TGTGCCAGCAGTGACCGGATTAGCGGGAGGGCCGGGGAGACCCAGTACTTC.